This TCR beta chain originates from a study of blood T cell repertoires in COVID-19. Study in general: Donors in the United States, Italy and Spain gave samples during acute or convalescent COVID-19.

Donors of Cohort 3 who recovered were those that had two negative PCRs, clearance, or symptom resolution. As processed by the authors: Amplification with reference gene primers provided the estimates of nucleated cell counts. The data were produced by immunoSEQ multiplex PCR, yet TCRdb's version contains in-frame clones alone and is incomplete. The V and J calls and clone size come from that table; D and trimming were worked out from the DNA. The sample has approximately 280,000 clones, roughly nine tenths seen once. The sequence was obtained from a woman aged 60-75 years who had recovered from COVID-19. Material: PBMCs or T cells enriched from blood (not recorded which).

The CDR3, as DNA: TGTGCCAGCCGGGGACAGGGTGGGTTTGGCAATCAGCCCCAGCATTTT. It translates to CASRGQGGFGNQPQHF. This rearrangement joins TRBV19 to TRBJ1-5; 9 bases map to TRBD1. V shed 9 bases, J shed 2 bases, and the junction held 11 bases outside the gene matches. Germline values: CDR1 LNHDA, CDR2 SQIVND (reference sequence). This CDR3 is built from 16 residues.